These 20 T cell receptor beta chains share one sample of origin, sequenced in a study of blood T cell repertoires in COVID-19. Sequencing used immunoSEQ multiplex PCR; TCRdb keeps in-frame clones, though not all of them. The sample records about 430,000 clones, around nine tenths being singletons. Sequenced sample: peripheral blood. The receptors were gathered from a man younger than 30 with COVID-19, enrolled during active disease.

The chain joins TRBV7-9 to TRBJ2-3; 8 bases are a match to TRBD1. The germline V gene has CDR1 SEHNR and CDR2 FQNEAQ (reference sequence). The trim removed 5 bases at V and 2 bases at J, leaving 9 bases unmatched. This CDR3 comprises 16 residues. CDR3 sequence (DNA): TGTGCCAGCAGCGGCACCGAGACAGGGGACACAGATACGCAGTATTTT. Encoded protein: CASSGTETGDTDTQYF.

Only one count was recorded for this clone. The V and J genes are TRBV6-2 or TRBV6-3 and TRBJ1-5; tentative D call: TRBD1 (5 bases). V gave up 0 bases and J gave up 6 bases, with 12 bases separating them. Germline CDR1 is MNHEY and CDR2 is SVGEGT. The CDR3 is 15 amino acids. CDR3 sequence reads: CASSYSLQGGQPQHF. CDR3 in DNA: TGTGCCAGCAGTTACTCGTTGCAGGGTGGTCAGCCCCAGCATTTT.

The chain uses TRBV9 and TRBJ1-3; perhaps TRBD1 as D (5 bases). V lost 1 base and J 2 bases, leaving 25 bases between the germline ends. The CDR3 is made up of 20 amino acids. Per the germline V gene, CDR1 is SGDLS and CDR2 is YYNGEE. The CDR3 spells CASSVMPGRQGAWAGNTIYF. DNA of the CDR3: TGTGCCAGCAGCGTAATGCCCGGGAGGCAGGGTGCTTGGGCTGGAAACACCATATATTTT.

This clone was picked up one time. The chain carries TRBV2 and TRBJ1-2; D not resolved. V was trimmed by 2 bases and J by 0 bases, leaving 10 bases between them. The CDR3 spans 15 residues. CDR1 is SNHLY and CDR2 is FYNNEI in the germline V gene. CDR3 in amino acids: CASSETAGTNYGYTF. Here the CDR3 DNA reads TGTGCCAGCAGTGAAACTGCAGGAACTAACTATGGCTACACCTTC.

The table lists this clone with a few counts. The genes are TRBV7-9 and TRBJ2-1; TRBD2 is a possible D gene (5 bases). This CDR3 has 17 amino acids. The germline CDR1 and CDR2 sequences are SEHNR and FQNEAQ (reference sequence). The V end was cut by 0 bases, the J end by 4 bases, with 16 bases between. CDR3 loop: CASSLAELVFRYNEQFF. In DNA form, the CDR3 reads TGTGCCAGCAGCTTAGCGGAACTAGTCTTCCGTTACAATGAGCAGTTCTTC.

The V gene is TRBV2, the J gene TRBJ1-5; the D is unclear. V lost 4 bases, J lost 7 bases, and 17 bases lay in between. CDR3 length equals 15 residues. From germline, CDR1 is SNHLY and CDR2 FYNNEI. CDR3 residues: CASSVGEGSGQPQHF. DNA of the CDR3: TGTGCCAGCAGTGTTGGGGAAGGGAGTGGACAGCCCCAGCATTTT.

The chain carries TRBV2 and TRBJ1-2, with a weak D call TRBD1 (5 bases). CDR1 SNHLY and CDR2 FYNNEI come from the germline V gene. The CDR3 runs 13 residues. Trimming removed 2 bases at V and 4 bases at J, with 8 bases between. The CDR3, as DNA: TGTGCCAGCAGTGAAAGGGGCGCCTATGGCTACACCTTC. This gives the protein CASSERGAYGYTF.

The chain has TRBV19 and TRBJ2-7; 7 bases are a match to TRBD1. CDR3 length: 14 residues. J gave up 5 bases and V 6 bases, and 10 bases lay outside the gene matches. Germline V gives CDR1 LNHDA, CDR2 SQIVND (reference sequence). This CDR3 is CASSYGTAVNEQYF. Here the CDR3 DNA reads TGTGCCAGTAGCTACGGGACAGCGGTCAACGAGCAGTACTTC.

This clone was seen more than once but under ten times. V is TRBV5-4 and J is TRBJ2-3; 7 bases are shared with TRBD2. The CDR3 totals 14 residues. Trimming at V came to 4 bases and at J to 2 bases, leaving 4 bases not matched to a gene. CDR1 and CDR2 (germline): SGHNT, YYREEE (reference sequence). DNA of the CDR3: TGTGCCAGCAGCCCTGGGGGGGTCACAGATACGCAGTATTTT. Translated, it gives CASSPGGVTDTQYF.

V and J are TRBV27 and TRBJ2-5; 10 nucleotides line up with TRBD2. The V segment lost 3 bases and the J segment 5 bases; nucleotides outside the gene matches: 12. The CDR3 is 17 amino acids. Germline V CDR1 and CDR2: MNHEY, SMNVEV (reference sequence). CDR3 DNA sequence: TGTGCCAGCAGTTTGATTACTAGCGGGACCCCTGCGGAGACCCAGTACTTC. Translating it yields CASSLITSGTPAETQYF.

The CDR3 loop is CASSRGWEPYNEQFF. The CDR3 nucleotides are TGCGCCAGCAGCCGAGGGTGGGAGCCCTACAATGAGCAGTTCTTC. The chain carries TRBV5-1 and TRBJ2-1; D is possibly TRBD2 (5 bases). This CDR3 is built from 15 residues. V was pared by 4 bases and J by 2 bases, with 13 bases between. The germline V gene encodes CDR1 SGHRS and CDR2 YFSETQ.

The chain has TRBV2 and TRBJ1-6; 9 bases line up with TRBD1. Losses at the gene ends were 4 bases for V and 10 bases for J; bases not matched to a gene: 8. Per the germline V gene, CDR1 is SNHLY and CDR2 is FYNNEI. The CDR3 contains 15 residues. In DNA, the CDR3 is TGTGCCAGCAGTGGCCAGGACAGGGGAAGGTCACCCCTCCACTTT. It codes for CASSGQDRGRSPLHF. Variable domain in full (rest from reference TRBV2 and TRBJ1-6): EPEVTQTPSHQVTQMGQEVILRCVPISNHLYFYWYRQILGQKVEFLVSFYNNEISEKSEIFDDQFSVERPDGSNFTLKIRSTKLEDSAMYFCASSGQDRGRSPLHFGNGTRLTVT.

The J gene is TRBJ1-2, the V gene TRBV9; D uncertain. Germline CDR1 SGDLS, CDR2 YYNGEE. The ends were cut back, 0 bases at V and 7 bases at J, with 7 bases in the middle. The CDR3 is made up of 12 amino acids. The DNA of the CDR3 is TGTGCCAGCAGCGTAGAATACTCTGGCTACACCTTC. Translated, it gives CASSVEYSGYTF.

CDR3 nucleotides: TGTGCCAGCAGCTTGGCACAAATGAACACTGAAGCTTTCTTT. It translates to CASSLAQMNTEAFF. This chain connects TRBV5-5 to TRBJ1-1; D unclear. CDR3 length: 14 amino acids. Trimming pared 0 bases from V and 0 bases from J, leaving 6 bases between. CDR1 is SGHKS, CDR2 YYEKEE, per germline (reference sequence).

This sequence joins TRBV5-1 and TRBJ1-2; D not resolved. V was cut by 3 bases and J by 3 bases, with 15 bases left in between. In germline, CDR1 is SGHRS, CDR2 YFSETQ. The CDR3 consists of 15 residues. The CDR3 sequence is CASSSSYTEHYGYTF. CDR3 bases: TGCGCCAGCAGCTCGTCCTACACAGAACACTATGGCTACACCTTC. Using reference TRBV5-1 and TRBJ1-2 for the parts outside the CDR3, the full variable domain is KAGVTQTPRYLIKTRGQQVTLSCSPISGHRSVSWYQQTPGQGLQFLFEYFSETQRNKGNFPGRFSGRQFSNSRSEMNVSTLELGDSALYLCASSSSYTEHYGYTFGSGTRLTVV.

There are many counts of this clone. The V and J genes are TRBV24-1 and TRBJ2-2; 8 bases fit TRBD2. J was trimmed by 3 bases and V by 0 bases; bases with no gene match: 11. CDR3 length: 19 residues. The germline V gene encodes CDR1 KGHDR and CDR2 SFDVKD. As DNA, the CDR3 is TGTGCCACCAGTGATTTGGATCTTCGGGAGGGCCGAGACACCGGGGAGCTGTTTTTT. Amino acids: CATSDLDLREGRDTGELFF.

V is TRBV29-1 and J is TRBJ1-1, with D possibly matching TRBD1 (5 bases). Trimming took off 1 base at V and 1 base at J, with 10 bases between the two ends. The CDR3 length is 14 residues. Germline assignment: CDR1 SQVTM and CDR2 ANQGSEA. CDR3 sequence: CSVEGGVENTEAFF. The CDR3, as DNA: TGCAGCGTTGAAGGGGGCGTTGAGAACACTGAAGCTTTCTTT.

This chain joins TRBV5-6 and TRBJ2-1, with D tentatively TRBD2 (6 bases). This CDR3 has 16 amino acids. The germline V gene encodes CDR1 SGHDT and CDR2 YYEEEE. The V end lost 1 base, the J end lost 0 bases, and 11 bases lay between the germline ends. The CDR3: CASSLFAGSSYNEQFF. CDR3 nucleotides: TGTGCCAGCAGCTTGTTTGCGGGGAGCTCCTACAATGAGCAGTTCTTC.

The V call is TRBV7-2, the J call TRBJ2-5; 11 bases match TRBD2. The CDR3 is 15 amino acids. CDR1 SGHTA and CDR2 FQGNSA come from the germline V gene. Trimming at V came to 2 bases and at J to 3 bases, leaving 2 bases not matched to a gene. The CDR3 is CASSLLGLAEETQYF. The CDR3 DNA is TGTGCCAGCAGCTTATTGGGACTAGCGGAAGAGACCCAGTACTTC.

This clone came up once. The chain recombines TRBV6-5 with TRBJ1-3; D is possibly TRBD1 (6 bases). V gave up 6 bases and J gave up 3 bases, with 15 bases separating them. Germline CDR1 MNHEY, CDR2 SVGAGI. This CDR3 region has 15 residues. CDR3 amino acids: CASRASGGRGNTIYF. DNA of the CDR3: TGTGCCAGCAGGGCGAGTGGGGGCCGTGGAAACACCATATATTTT.